This T cell receptor (beta chain) emerged from a study of a mutant IDH1 vaccine in newly diagnosed glioma. As regards this clone: The antigen remains unidentified.

Time point noted: week 23, last vaccination. Vaccinated patients received 300 ug of mutant IDH1 20-mer peptide per dose, with topical imiquimod. The CDR3 sequence is 12 residues long. Trimming took 2 bases from V and 9 from J, leaving 12 bases between them. Germline V gene data show CDR1 as GTSNPN and CDR2 as SVGIG (reference sequence). Measured with immunoSEQ multiplex PCR; TCRdb has only the in-frame clones, and not every one. The top ten clones hold about 8.8% of a sample with about 53,000 clones, about 81% of them seen once. The chain recombines TRBV30 with TRBJ2-3; D uncertain. This TCR came from a woman aged 40 to 50 with glioma. Some clones in this sample may be carry-over from other donors' samples. This sample comprised PBMCs, obtained from a glioma patient whose treatment included an IDH1 peptide vaccine. The CDR3 DNA follows: TGTGCCTGGAGTTTCCTCGTAGGGACGCAGTATTTT. Its protein product is CAWSFLVGTQYF.